This T cell receptor beta chain was retrieved from a study of blood T cell repertoires in COVID-19. Study-wide background: Acute and convalescent COVID-19 samples came from the United States, Italy and Spain.

Per the authors' pipeline: Reference gene primer amplification yielded estimated nucleated cell counts. Measured with immunoSEQ multiplex PCR; TCRdb has only the in-frame clones, and not every one. That table is the source of V, J and clone size, and D and trimming were worked out from the DNA. The sample includes 95,000 to 110,000 clones, roughly nine tenths seen only once; the top ten take 5% to 6.5%. The material sequenced was peripheral blood. This TCR was recovered from a human donor in a cohort sampled during active COVID-19.

CDR3 in DNA: TGTGCCACCAGTGATTCCGGCAGGCAGCCCCAGCATTTT. Translated, it gives CATSDSGRQPQHF. The rearrangement joins TRBV24-1 to TRBJ1-5; no clear D gene. Germline-derived CDR1 and CDR2 are KGHDR and SFDVKD. Trimming removed 2 bases at V and 7 bases at J, with 8 bases between. This CDR3 is 13 amino acids long.